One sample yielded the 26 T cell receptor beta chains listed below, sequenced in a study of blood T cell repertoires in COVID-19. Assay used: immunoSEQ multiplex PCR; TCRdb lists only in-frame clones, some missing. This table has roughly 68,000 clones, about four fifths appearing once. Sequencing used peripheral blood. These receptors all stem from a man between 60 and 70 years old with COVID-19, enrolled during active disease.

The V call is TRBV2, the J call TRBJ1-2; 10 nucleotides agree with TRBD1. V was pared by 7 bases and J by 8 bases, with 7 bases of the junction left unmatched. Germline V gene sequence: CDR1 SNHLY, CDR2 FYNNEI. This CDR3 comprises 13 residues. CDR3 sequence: CASTPDRGQGYTF. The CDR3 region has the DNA TGTGCCAGCACGCCCGACAGGGGGCAAGGCTACACCTTC.

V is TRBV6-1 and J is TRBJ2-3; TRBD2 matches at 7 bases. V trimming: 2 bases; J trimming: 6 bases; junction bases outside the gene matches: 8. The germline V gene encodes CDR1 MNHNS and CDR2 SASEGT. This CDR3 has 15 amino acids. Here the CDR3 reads CASSELFGGKDTQYF. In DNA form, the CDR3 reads TGTGCCAGCAGTGAATTGTTCGGGGGGAAGGATACGCAGTATTTT.

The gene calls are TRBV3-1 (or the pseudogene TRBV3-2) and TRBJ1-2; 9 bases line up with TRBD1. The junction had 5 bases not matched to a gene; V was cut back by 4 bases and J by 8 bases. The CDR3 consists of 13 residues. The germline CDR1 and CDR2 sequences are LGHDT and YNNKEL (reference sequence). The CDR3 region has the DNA TGTGCCAGCAGCCCCGGACAGGGGAGGGGCTACACCTTC. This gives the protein CASSPGQGRGYTF.

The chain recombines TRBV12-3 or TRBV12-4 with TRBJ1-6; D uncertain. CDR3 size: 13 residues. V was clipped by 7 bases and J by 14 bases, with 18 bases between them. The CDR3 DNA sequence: TGTGCCAGCACCTCCCTCGCGGGGAGGGCCCTCCACTTT. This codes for CASTSLAGRALHF.

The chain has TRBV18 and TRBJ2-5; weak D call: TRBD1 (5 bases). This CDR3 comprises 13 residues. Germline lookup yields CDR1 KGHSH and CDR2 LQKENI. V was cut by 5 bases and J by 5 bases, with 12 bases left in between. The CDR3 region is CASSIGVEETQYF. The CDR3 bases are TGTGCCAGCTCAATAGGGGTCGAGGAGACCCAGTACTTC.

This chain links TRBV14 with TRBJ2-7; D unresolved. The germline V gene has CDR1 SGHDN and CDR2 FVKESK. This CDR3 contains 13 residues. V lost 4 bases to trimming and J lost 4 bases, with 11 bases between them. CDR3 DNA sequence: TGTGCCAGCAGCCTTGTAGCTGGGTACGAGCAGTACTTC. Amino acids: CASSLVAGYEQYF.

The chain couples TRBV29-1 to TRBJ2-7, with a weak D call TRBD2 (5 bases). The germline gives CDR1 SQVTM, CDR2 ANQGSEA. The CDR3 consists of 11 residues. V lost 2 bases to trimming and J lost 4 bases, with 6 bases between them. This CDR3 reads CSVERGYEQYF. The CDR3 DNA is TGCAGCGTTGAACGGGGATACGAGCAGTACTTC.

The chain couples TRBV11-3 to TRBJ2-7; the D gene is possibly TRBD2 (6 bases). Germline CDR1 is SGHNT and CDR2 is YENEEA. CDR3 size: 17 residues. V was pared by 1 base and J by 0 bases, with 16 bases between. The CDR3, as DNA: TGTGCCAGCAGCTTAGTCGGACCGGGACTTCTCTCCTACGAGCAGTACTTC. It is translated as CASSLVGPGLLSYEQYF.

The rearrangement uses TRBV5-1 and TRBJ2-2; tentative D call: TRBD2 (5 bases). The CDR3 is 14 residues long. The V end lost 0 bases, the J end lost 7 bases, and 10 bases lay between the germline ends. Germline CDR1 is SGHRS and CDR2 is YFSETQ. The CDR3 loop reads CASSLDPGNGELFF. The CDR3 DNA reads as TGCGCCAGCAGCTTGGACCCGGGGAACGGGGAGCTGTTTTTT. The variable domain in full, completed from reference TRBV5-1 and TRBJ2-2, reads KAGVTQTPRYLIKTRGQQVTLSCSPISGHRSVSWYQQTPGQGLQFLFEYFSETQRNKGNFPGRFSGRQFSNSRSEMNVSTLELGDSALYLCASSLDPGNGELFFGEGSRLTVL.

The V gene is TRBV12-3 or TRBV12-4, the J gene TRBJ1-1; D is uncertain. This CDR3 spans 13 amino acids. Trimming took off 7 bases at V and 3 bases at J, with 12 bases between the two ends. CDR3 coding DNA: TGTGCCAGCACCCGAGACGGGTACACTGAAGCTTTCTTT. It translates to CASTRDGYTEAFF.

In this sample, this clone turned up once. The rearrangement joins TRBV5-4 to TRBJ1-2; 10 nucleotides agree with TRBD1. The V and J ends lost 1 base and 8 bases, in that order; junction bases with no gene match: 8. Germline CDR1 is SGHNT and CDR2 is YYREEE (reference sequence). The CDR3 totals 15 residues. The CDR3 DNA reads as TGTGCCAGCAGCTTGCCTCGGGACAGGGGCCACGGCTACACCTTC. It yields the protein CASSLPRDRGHGYTF.

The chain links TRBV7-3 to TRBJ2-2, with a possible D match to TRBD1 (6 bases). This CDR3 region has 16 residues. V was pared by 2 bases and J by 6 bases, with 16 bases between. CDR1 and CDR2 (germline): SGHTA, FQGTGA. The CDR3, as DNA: TGTGCCAGCAGCTTAGTCCCCGGCCAGGGGTCCGGGGAGCTGTTTTTT. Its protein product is CASSLVPGQGSGELFF.

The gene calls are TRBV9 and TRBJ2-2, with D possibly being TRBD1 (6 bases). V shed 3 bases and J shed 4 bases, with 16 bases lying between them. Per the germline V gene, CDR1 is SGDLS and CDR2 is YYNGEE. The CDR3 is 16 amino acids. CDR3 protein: CASSETYRASTGELFF. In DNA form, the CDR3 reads TGTGCCAGCAGCGAAACCTACAGGGCGAGCACCGGGGAGCTGTTTTTT.

The DNA of the CDR3 is TGTGCCAGCAGGGTGACAGGGGGAACTAATGAAAAACTGTTTTTT. It is translated as CASRVTGGTNEKLFF. This sequence joins TRBV6-5 and TRBJ1-4; 9 bases are shared with TRBD1. Per germline, CDR1 MNHEY and CDR2 SVGAGI. The J segment lost 1 base and the V segment lost 6 bases, leaving 3 bases of the junction unmatched. This CDR3 has 15 residues.

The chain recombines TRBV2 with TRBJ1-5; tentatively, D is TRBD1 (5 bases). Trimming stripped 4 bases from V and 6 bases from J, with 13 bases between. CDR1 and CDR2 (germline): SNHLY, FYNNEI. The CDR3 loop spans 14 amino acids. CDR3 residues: CASSVGAFGQPQHF. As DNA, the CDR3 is TGTGCCAGCAGTGTTGGGGCCTTCGGTCAGCCCCAGCATTTT.

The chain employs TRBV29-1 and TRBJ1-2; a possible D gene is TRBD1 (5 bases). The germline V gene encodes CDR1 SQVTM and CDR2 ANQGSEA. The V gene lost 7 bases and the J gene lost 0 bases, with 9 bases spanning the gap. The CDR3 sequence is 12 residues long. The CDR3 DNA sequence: TGCAGCGCCGGGGGAACTAACTATGGCTACACCTTC. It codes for CSAGGTNYGYTF.

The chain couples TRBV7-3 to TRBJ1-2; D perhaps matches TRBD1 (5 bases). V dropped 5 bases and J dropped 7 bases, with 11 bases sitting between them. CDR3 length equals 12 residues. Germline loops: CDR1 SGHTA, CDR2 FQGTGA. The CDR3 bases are TGTGCCAGCAGCGCCGCCAGGGTTGGCTACACCTTC. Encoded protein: CASSAARVGYTF.

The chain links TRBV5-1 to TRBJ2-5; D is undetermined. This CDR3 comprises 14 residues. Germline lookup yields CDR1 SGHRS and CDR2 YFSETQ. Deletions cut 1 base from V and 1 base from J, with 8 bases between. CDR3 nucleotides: TGCGCCAGCAGCTTGATGACATCCCAAGAGACCCAGTACTTC. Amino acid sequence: CASSLMTSQETQYF.

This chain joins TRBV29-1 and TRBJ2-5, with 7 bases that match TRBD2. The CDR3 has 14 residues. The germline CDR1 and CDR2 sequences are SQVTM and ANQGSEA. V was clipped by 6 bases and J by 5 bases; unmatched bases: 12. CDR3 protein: CSVALRGVGETQYF. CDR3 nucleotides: TGCAGCGTGGCGCTTCGGGGGGTTGGGGAGACCCAGTACTTC.

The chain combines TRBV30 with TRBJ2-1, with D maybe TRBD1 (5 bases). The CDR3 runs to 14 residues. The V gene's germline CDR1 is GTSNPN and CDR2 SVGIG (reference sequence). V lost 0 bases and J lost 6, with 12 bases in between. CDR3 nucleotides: TGTGCCTGGAGTGTGCAGGGTTGGCGCAATGAGCAGTTCTTC. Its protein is CAWSVQGWRNEQFF.

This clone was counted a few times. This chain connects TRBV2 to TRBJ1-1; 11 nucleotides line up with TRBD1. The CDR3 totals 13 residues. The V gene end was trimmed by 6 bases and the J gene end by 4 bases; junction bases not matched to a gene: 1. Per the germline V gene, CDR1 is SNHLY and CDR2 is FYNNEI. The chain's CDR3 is CASRGQGGTEAFF. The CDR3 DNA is TGTGCCAGCAGGGGACAGGGGGGCACTGAAGCTTTCTTT. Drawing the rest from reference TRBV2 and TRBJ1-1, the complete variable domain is EPEVTQTPSHQVTQMGQEVILRCVPISNHLYFYWYRQILGQKVEFLVSFYNNEISEKSEIFDDQFSVERPDGSNFTLKIRSTKLEDSAMYFCASRGQGGTEAFFGQGTRLTVV.

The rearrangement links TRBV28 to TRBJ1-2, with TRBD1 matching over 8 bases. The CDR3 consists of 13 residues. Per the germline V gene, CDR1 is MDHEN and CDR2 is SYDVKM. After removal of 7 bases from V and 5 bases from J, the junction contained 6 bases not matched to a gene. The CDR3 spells CASTAGGWYGYTF. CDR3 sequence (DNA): TGTGCCAGCACAGCAGGGGGCTGGTATGGCTACACCTTC.

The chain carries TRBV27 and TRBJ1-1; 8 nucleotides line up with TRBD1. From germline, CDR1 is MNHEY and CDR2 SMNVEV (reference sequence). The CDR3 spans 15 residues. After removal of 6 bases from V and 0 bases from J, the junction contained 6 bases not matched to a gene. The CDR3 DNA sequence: TGTGCCAGCAGCATGTACAGGGGGATGAACACTGAAGCTTTCTTT. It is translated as CASSMYRGMNTEAFF.

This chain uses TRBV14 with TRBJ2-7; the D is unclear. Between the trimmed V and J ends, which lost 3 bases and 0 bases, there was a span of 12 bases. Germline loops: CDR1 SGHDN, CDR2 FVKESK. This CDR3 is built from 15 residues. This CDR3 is CASSHGPWSSYEQYF. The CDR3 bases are TGTGCCAGCAGCCACGGTCCGTGGAGCTCCTACGAGCAGTACTTC. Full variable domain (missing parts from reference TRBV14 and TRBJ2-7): EAGVTQFPSHSVIEKGQTVTLRCDPISGHDNLYWYRRVMGKEIKFLLHFVKESKQDESGMPNNRFLAERTGGTYSTLKVQPAELEDSGVYFCASSHGPWSSYEQYFGPGTRLTVT.

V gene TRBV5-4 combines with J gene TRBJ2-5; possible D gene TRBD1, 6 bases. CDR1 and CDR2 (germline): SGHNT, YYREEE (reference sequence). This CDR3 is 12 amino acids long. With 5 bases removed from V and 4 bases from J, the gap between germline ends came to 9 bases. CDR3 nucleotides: TGTGCCAGCAGACAGGGCGGAGAGACCCAGTACTTC. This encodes CASRQGGETQYF. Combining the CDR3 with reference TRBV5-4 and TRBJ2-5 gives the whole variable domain ETGVTQSPTHLIKTRGQQVTLRCSSQSGHNTVSWYQQALGQGPQFIFQYYREEENGRGNFPPRFSGLQFPNYSSELNVNALELDDSALYLCASRQGGETQYFGPGTRLLVL.

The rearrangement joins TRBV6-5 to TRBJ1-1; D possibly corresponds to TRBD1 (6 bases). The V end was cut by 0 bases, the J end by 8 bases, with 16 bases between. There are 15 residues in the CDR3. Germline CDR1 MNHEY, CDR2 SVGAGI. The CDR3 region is CASSYSPPGGREAFF. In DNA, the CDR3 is TGTGCCAGCAGTTACTCGCCGCCGGGGGGCAGGGAAGCTTTCTTT.